The clone carrying this TCR beta chain was picked up a small number of times. The antigen is not known. These data are taken from a study of metastatic and nonmetastatic thyroid tumors. Study-level information: From malignant and benign thyroid patients, repertoires in blood and in tumor or nodule tissue were compared.

General study points: Malignant thyroid tumors reportedly exceeded benign nodules significantly in TCR beta diversity, with the difference appearing in blood and tumor.

V lost 5 bases, J lost 3 bases, and 14 bases lay in between. This CDR3 is 14 amino acids long. Germline CDR1 reads MDHEN; CDR2 reads SYDVKM. Methods used by the authors: The study's classifier, a distant-metastasis tool for papillary thyroid cancer, was built using CDR3 differences across clinicopathological groups. Using MiXCR, TCRdb reanalyzed the PCR reads. The V and J calls come from TCRdb's annotation, not from the publication. The sample lists some 20,000 clones; less than 35% were seen once. There were no patients who had received any treatment before thyroid surgery. The clonotype comes from a female donor with papillary thyroid cancer or a benign thyroid nodule (not recorded which). Some clones in this sample may be carry-over from other donors' samples. The rearrangement links TRBV28 to TRBJ2-7, with D possibly matching TRBD1 (6 bases). What was sequenced was adjacent normal tissue. CDR3 DNA sequence: TGTGCCAGCAGTATACAGGGACATGACTACGAGCAGTACTTC. It translates to CASSIQGHDYEQYF.